The 9 T cell receptor beta chains in this list originate from one sample, sequenced in a study of CD8 T cells in ankylosing spondylitis. TCRdb itself ran the 5' RACE reads through MiXCR, one entry per CDR3 protein. Of approximately 300,000 distinct CDR3 sequences in the sample, around 18% are singletons; the top ten hold under 8.5%. What was sequenced was blood, either unsorted or a sorted T cell fraction (not recorded which). Receptors were obtained from a male donor with ankylosing spondylitis or in good health (not recorded which).

This chain uses TRBV7-2 with TRBJ1-1, with TRBD1 as a possible D gene (5 bases). With 1 base removed from V and 11 bases from J, the gap between germline ends came to 17 bases. The CDR3 loop spans 14 amino acids. CDR1 is SGHTA and CDR2 is FQGNSA in the germline V gene. The CDR3 loop reads CASSLGGSSYWAFF. CDR3 nucleotide sequence: TGTGCCAGCAGCTTAGGGGGCTCTTCTTACTGGGCTTTCTTT.

This clonotype was seen only a few times. This chain joins TRBV25-1 and TRBJ1-2, with D perhaps TRBD1 (5 bases). This CDR3 comprises 14 residues. Germline V CDR1 and CDR2: MGHDK, SYGVNS. The germline V and J ends were trimmed by 7 bases and 1 base, with 13 bases remaining between them. This CDR3 reads CASTPKGFNYGYTF. The DNA for the CDR3 is TGTGCCAGCACCCCCAAGGGGTTTAACTATGGCTACACCTTC.

There are a few counts of this clonotype. J is TRBJ2-7 and V is TRBV20-1; maybe TRBD2 (6 bases). V was pared by 3 bases and J by 1 base, with 10 bases between. The CDR3 has 13 amino acids. The germline V gene has CDR1 DFQATT and CDR2 SNEGSKA (reference sequence). The CDR3 loop is CSASMGGSYEQYV. CDR3 DNA: TGCAGTGCTAGTATGGGGGGTTCCTACGAGCAGTACGTC.

There are many counts of this clonotype. The chain couples TRBV6-1 to TRBJ1-6; perhaps TRBD1 as D (6 bases). The CDR3 length is 16 residues. Germline values: CDR1 MNHNS, CDR2 SASEGT. Trimming stripped 4 bases from V and 5 bases from J, with 15 bases between. The CDR3 nucleotides read TGTGCCAGCAGTGTAGCCGCAGGGGATGATAATTCACCCCTCCACTTT. Amino acid sequence: CASSVAAGDDNSPLHF.

The chain couples TRBV5-1 to TRBJ2-3, with D perhaps matching TRBD2 (5 bases). V shed 0 bases and J shed 5 bases, with 13 bases lying between them. CDR1 and CDR2 (germline): SGHRS, YFSETQ. This CDR3 spans 15 amino acids. CDR3 bases: TGCGCCAGCAGCTTGGTTGGGCTAGCCGGAGATACGCAGTATTTT. Translation gives CASSLVGLAGDTQYF. The full variable domain, its missing parts supplied by reference TRBV5-1 and TRBJ2-3, is KAGVTQTPRYLIKTRGQQVTLSCSPISGHRSVSWYQQTPGQGLQFLFEYFSETQRNKGNFPGRFSGRQFSNSRSEMNVSTLELGDSALYLCASSLVGLAGDTQYFGPGTRLTVL.

The rearrangement links TRBV9 to TRBJ1-5, with D unresolved. With 0 bases removed from V and 2 bases from J, the gap between germline ends came to 6 bases. The CDR3 is made up of 14 amino acids. Germline V gives CDR1 SGDLS, CDR2 YYNGEE. DNA of the CDR3: TGTGCCAGCAGCGTAGACGAAGGCAATCAGCCCCAGCATTTT. Its protein is CASSVDEGNQPQHF. Variable domain in full (rest from reference TRBV9 and TRBJ1-5): DSGVTQTPKHLITATGQRVTLRCSPRSGDLSVYWYQQSLDQGLQFLIQYYNGEERAKGNILERFSAQQFPDLHSELNLSSLELGDSALYFCASSVDEGNQPQHFGDGTRLSIL.

J is TRBJ2-5 and V is TRBV7-8; D perhaps matches TRBD1 (5 bases). In germline, CDR1 is SGHVS, CDR2 FQNEAQ. This CDR3 contains 15 residues. Trimming removed 1 base at V and 4 bases at J, with 13 bases between. The DNA for the CDR3 is TGTGCCAGCAGCTTAGGGTTTTACAGGCTAGAGACCCAGTACTTC. It is translated as CASSLGFYRLETQYF.

The chain is built from TRBV25-1 and TRBJ1-6, with D unresolved. The V end was cut by 6 bases, the J end by 8 bases, with 8 bases between. The CDR3 has 12 amino acids. Per germline, CDR1 MGHDK and CDR2 SYGVNS. CDR3 region: CASRNGDSPLHF. CDR3 in DNA: TGTGCCAGCAGGAACGGGGATTCACCCCTCCACTTT.

The CDR3 loop reads CASRRDGTATEAFF. CDR3 nucleotide sequence: TGTGCCAGCAGGCGAGATGGGACAGCCACTGAAGCTTTCTTT. This chain joins TRBV12-3 or TRBV12-4 and TRBJ1-1; 7 bases agree with TRBD1. The junction had 8 bases not matched to a gene; V was cut back by 6 bases and J by 4 bases. The CDR3 sequence is 14 residues long.